Following are 32 T cell receptor beta chains from one sample sequenced in a study of Ad26.COV2.S vaccination and SARS-CoV-2 variants. Treatment: roughly 18 received Ad26.COV2.S at low or high dose, single or two shots; about five received placebo; per-sample allocation not given. Each sample was drawn 63 days after the first injection (of vaccine or placebo). Sequencing was performed with immunoSEQ multiplex PCR; in TCRdb, only in-frame clones are kept and a portion is missing. The table shows around 300,000 clones, with roughly nine tenths occurring only once. The input for sequencing was peripheral blood, taken in a trial of Ad26.COV2.S vaccine versus placebo. The receptors stem from a person aged 18-65 years who received the Ad26.COV2.S COVID-19 vaccine or a placebo.

The gene calls are TRBV2 and TRBJ1-1; possible D gene TRBD1, 6 bases. Trimming took 2 bases from V and 11 from J, leaving 9 bases between them. Per germline, CDR1 SNHLY and CDR2 FYNNEI. This CDR3 has 11 amino acids. CDR3 DNA sequence: TGTGCCAGCAGTGAAAGAGGGGGGGCTTTCTTT. This encodes CASSERGGAFF.

CDR3 sequence: CSVEDRSGGDEQYF. CDR3 DNA: TGCAGCGTTGAAGATCGGAGTGGGGGGGACGAGCAGTACTTC. This sequence joins TRBV29-1 and TRBJ2-7; TRBD2 agrees at 7 bases. J lost 5 bases, V lost 0 bases, and 7 bases had no gene match. CDR1 SQVTM and CDR2 ANQGSEA come from the germline V gene. This CDR3 region has 14 residues.

CDR3 amino acids: CSVGTAQETQYF. The CDR3 coding sequence is TGCAGCGTGGGGACAGCACAAGAGACCCAGTACTTC. J is TRBJ2-5 and V is TRBV29-1, with 7 bases lining up with TRBD1. The germline gives CDR1 SQVTM, CDR2 ANQGSEA. The V and J ends lost 6 bases and 2 bases, in that order; junction bases with no gene match: 3. This CDR3 region has 12 residues.

The V gene is TRBV19, the J gene TRBJ1-4, with no clear D. The CDR3 sequence is 15 residues long. Trimming took off 6 bases at V and 5 bases at J, with 16 bases between the two ends. Germline-derived CDR1 and CDR2 are LNHDA and SQIVND (reference sequence). DNA for the CDR3: TGTGCCAGTAGGGCGGACCGGGGTGTAAATGAAAAACTGTTTTTT. This encodes CASRADRGVNEKLFF.

The chain combines TRBV30 with TRBJ2-7; D is possibly TRBD2 (6 bases). The V end lost 4 bases, the J end lost 4 bases, and 14 bases lay between the germline ends. The CDR3 has 13 residues. Germline values: CDR1 GTSNPN, CDR2 SVGIG (reference sequence). The CDR3 is CAWKEGNRYEQYF. DNA for the CDR3: TGTGCCTGGAAGGAGGGTAATAGGTACGAGCAGTACTTC.

The table lists this clone with a few counts. The V gene is TRBV3-1 (or the pseudogene TRBV3-2), the J gene TRBJ1-3, with D perhaps TRBD1 (6 bases). Germline V gene sequence: CDR1 LGHDT, CDR2 YNNKEL (reference sequence). The CDR3 consists of 15 residues. Trimming removed 4 bases from V and 1 base from J, with 11 bases in between. This CDR3 is CASSLRTASGNTIYF. In DNA form, the CDR3 reads TGTGCCAGCAGCCTCCGGACAGCGTCTGGAAACACCATATATTTT.

The V and J genes are TRBV3-1 (or the pseudogene TRBV3-2) and TRBJ1-1; D remains unclear. This CDR3 contains 11 residues. V was shortened by 2 bases and J by 8 bases, with 6 bases between the two germline ends. In germline, CDR1 is LGHDT, CDR2 YNNKEL (reference sequence). Here the CDR3 reads CASSQSYEAFF. CDR3 DNA sequence: TGTGCCAGCAGCCAATCATACGAAGCTTTCTTT.

The chain employs TRBV19 and TRBJ1-6; possible D gene TRBD1, 5 bases. The CDR3 spans 14 residues. CDR1 and CDR2 (germline): LNHDA, SQIVND (reference sequence). V lost 0 bases and J 7 bases, leaving 7 bases between the germline ends. The CDR3, as DNA: TGTGCCAGTAGTATAGAGGCAGGGAATTCACCCCTCCACTTT. Translated, it gives CASSIEAGNSPLHF.

This clone was seen just once. The V and J genes are TRBV7-2 and TRBJ1-2; D possibly corresponds to TRBD1 (6 bases). The CDR3 covers 14 residues. The germline V gene encodes CDR1 SGHTA and CDR2 FQGNSA. Trimming shortened V by 2 bases and J by 5 bases, and 12 bases separated the two germline ends. CDR3 protein: CASSLSAGEYGYTF. The CDR3 bases are TGTGCCAGCAGCTTATCTGCAGGGGAGTATGGCTACACCTTC.

The rearrangement joins TRBV27 to TRBJ2-1; 10 bases fit TRBD2. This CDR3 region has 15 residues. Germline loops: CDR1 MNHEY, CDR2 SMNVEV (reference sequence). V lost 6 bases, J lost 0 bases, and 2 bases stayed unmatched. Here the CDR3 DNA reads TGTGCCAGCAGACTAGCGGGGCCCTCCTACAATGAGCAGTTCTTC. Amino acid sequence: CASRLAGPSYNEQFF.

Only one count was recorded for this clone. The chain couples TRBV7-2 to TRBJ2-5; TRBD1 is a possible D gene (5 bases). Germline V CDR1 and CDR2: SGHTA, FQGNSA. The CDR3 is made up of 17 amino acids. V was cut by 1 base and J by 1 base, with 16 bases left in between. CDR3 protein: CASSLGGKRSFQETQYF. The CDR3, as DNA: TGTGCCAGCAGCTTAGGGGGCAAGAGGAGTTTCCAAGAGACCCAGTACTTC.

Only one count was recorded for this clone. This chain uses TRBV10-3 with TRBJ2-1; 13 bases align to TRBD2. The trim removed 1 base at V and 4 bases at J, leaving 4 bases unmatched. Germline CDR1 ENHRY, CDR2 SYGVKD. This CDR3 contains 17 residues. CDR3 DNA sequence: TGTGCCATCAGTGAGTTCGGGACTAGCGGGGTATACAATGAGCAGTTCTTC. Encoded protein: CAISEFGTSGVYNEQFF.

This chain joins TRBV18 and TRBJ2-7, with 7 bases that match TRBD2. With V trimmed by 0 bases and J by 1 base, 3 bases remained unmatched. Germline CDR1 and CDR2: KGHSH and LQKENI. CDR3 length equals 15 residues. This CDR3 is CASSPPSSGSYEQYF. DNA for the CDR3: TGTGCCAGCTCACCACCGTCTAGCGGTTCCTACGAGCAGTACTTC.

V and J are TRBV7-2 and TRBJ1-4, with a possible D match to TRBD1 (5 bases). Germline V lookup: CDR1 SGHTA, CDR2 FQGNSA. This CDR3 comprises 15 residues. The V and J ends lost 1 base and 7 bases respectively, with 13 bases between them. CDR3 protein: CASSLVSTGAEKLFF. CDR3 sequence (DNA): TGTGCCAGCAGCTTAGTGTCAACAGGAGCTGAAAAACTGTTTTTT.

V is TRBV10-3 and J is TRBJ2-1, with D hard to call. V lost 2 bases and J 0 bases, leaving 14 bases between the germline ends. Germline-derived CDR1 and CDR2 are ENHRY and SYGVKD. The CDR3 totals 17 residues. Here the CDR3 DNA reads TGTGCCATCAGTGAGAATGAGCTTCTACCCTCCTACAATGAGCAGTTCTTC. Amino acids: CAISENELLPSYNEQFF.

V gene TRBV7-9 combines with J gene TRBJ2-2, with TRBD1 matching 9 bases. The J segment lost 3 bases and the V segment lost 4 bases, leaving 3 bases of the junction unmatched. This CDR3 has 15 amino acids. Germline assignment: CDR1 SEHNR and CDR2 FQNEAQ (reference sequence). The CDR3 reads CASSSRDRDTGELFF. The CDR3 nucleotides read TGTGCCAGCAGCTCCAGGGACAGGGACACCGGGGAGCTGTTTTTT.

This chain links TRBV7-3 with TRBJ1-6; possibly TRBD1 for D (5 bases). Between the trimmed V and J ends, which lost 5 bases and 10 bases, there was a span of 15 bases. Per germline, CDR1 SGHTA and CDR2 FQGTGA. The CDR3 extends over 14 amino acids. The CDR3 protein is CASSRLDGGSPLHF. CDR3 sequence (DNA): TGTGCCAGCAGCCGCCTGGATGGGGGATCACCCCTCCACTTT. The full variable domain, rest sourced from reference TRBV7-3 and TRBJ1-6, is GAGVSQTPSNKVTEKGKYVELRCDPISGHTALYWYRQSLGQGPEFLIYFQGTGAADDSGLPNDRFFAVRPEGSVSTLKIQRTERGDSAVYLCASSRLDGGSPLHFGNGTRLTVT.

This chain uses TRBV20-1 with TRBJ1-2, with D perhaps TRBD1 (6 bases). Deletions cut 5 bases from V and 8 bases from J, with 12 bases between. This CDR3 has 11 residues. Germline V gene lookup returns CDR1 DFQATT and CDR2 SNEGSKA (reference sequence). CDR3 residues: CSAVPGAGYTF. The CDR3 DNA is TGCAGTGCTGTTCCAGGGGCGGGCTACACCTTC.

The gene calls are TRBV6-4 and TRBJ1-2; D is perhaps TRBD1 (6 bases). The CDR3 is 14 residues long. The V gene's germline CDR1 is MRHNA and CDR2 SNTAGT. Trimming removed 4 bases from V and 2 bases from J, with 11 bases in between. The CDR3 loop is CASSVTGSNYGYTF. Here the CDR3 DNA reads TGTGCCAGCAGTGTCACAGGGAGCAACTATGGCTACACCTTC.

Remarks on this clone: This same CDR3 is encoded by further DNA sequences in the sample. The chain carries TRBV29-1 and TRBJ1-1, with a weak D call TRBD1 (5 bases). Trimming took off 6 bases at V and 1 base at J, with 12 bases between the two ends. The CDR3 is made up of 13 amino acids. Germline V lookup: CDR1 SQVTM, CDR2 ANQGSEA. The CDR3 protein is CSVARDGNTEAFF. DNA of the CDR3: TGCAGCGTAGCCCGGGACGGGAACACTGAAGCTTTCTTT.

This clone was found once. The V gene is TRBV11-2, the J gene TRBJ1-5, with D tentatively TRBD1 (6 bases). Trimming cost V 1 base and J 9 bases, with 16 bases left between them. Per germline, CDR1 SGHAT and CDR2 FQNNGV. This CDR3 is built from 15 residues. Here the CDR3 reads CASSLGGGPLRPQHF. In DNA, the CDR3 is TGTGCCAGCAGCTTAGGCGGGGGGCCTCTCCGGCCCCAGCATTTT.

Remarks on this clone: A junction end diverges from the germline sequence, so it may reflect a read error. The J gene is TRBJ1-4, the V gene TRBV4-1; 7 bases match TRBD1. CDR1 is MGHRA and CDR2 is YSYEKL in the germline V gene. The CDR3 covers 16 residues. The CDR3 loop is CATSLGNRGYDEKLFF. The CDR3 DNA follows: TGCGCCACCAGCCTCGGGAACAGGGGATACGATGAAAAACTGTTTTTT.

This clone was counted once. The rearrangement joins TRBV7-2 to TRBJ1-1, with D possibly matching TRBD1 (5 bases). The V gene's germline CDR1 is SGHTA and CDR2 FQGNSA. Deletions cut 0 bases from V and 1 base from J, with 18 bases between. This CDR3 region has 18 residues. Written as DNA, the CDR3 is TGTGCCAGCAGCTTAGCAGGACAAGGGGTGCCCTCGAACACTGAAGCTTTCTTT. Amino acids: CASSLAGQGVPSNTEAFF.

This chain connects TRBV19 to TRBJ2-7, with TRBD2 as a possible D gene (5 bases). Trimming pared 3 bases from V and 2 bases from J, leaving 14 bases between. CDR1 and CDR2 from the germline V gene are LNHDA and SQIVND (reference sequence). The CDR3 is 15 residues long. The CDR3 spells CASSMSPGFPYEQYF. The CDR3, as DNA: TGTGCCAGTAGTATGAGTCCGGGGTTTCCCTACGAGCAGTACTTC.

The chain uses TRBV5-4 and TRBJ2-5; 7 bases map to TRBD2. The junction had 3 bases not matched to a gene; V was cut back by 0 bases and J by 4 bases. The germline V gene has CDR1 SGHNT and CDR2 YYREEE (reference sequence). The CDR3 is made up of 14 amino acids. The CDR3: CASSLATSAETQYF. The CDR3 coding sequence is TGTGCCAGCAGCTTGGCTACTAGCGCAGAGACCCAGTACTTC.

This sequence joins TRBV11-2 and TRBJ2-1; D is uncertain. This CDR3 is 13 amino acids long. Deletions cut 5 bases from V and 6 bases from J, with 11 bases between. CDR1 and CDR2 (germline): SGHAT, FQNNGV. The CDR3 sequence is CASSLPNINEQFF. The CDR3 DNA reads TGTGCCAGCAGCCTTCCCAACATCAATGAGCAGTTCTTC.

V is TRBV7-9 and J is TRBJ1-1; no clear D. The V gene lost 5 bases and the J gene lost 5 bases, with 15 bases spanning the gap. This CDR3 comprises 14 residues. CDR1 and CDR2 from the germline V gene are SEHNR and FQNEAQ (reference sequence). This chain's CDR3 is CASSVTVRYTEAFF. In nucleotides, the CDR3 is TGTGCCAGCAGCGTTACGGTCAGGTATACTGAAGCTTTCTTT.

The chain uses TRBV10-3 and TRBJ2-1; 12 bases align to TRBD1. V lost 6 bases, J lost 7 bases, and 7 bases stayed unmatched. There are 15 residues in the CDR3. The germline gives CDR1 ENHRY, CDR2 SYGVKD. CDR3 sequence (DNA): TGTGCCATCAGGGGGACAGGGGGCGAGAAAAATGAGCAGTTCTTC. It translates to CAIRGTGGEKNEQFF.

Concerning this clone itself: One junction end disagrees with the germline gene, perhaps due to a read error. Within the sample, other DNA sequences also encode this same CDR3. The CDR3: CASSLTGQGSGYTF. The CDR3, as DNA: TGTGCCAGCAGTTTAACGGGACAGGGGAGTGGCTACACCTTC. The V and J genes are TRBV7-3 and TRBJ1-2, with 10 bases matching TRBD1. Germline assignment: CDR1 SGHTA and CDR2 FQGTGA. CDR3 length: 14 residues.

The gene calls are TRBV30 and TRBJ2-7, with D possibly TRBD1 on 5 matching bases. In germline, CDR1 is GTSNPN, CDR2 SVGIG (reference sequence). V lost 4 bases and J 0 bases, leaving 13 bases between the germline ends. This CDR3 is 14 amino acids long. DNA of the CDR3: TGTGCCTGGACCACGACAGTTAACTCCTACGAGCAGTACTTC. Its translation: CAWTTTVNSYEQYF. The variable domain in full, completed from reference TRBV30 and TRBJ2-7, reads SQTIHQWPATLVQPVGSPLSLECTVEGTSNPNLYWYRQAAGRGLQLLFYSVGIGQISSEVPQNLSASRPQDRQFILSSKKLLLSDSGFYLCAWTTTVNSYEQYFGPGTRLTVT.

This sequence joins TRBV7-9 and TRBJ2-2; the match to TRBD2 covers 7 bases. The CDR3 runs 15 residues. In germline, CDR1 is SEHNR, CDR2 FQNEAQ (reference sequence). The ends lost 3 bases at V and 1 base at J; junction bases unmatched: 2. The CDR3 DNA reads TGTGCCAGCAGCTTCGGCGGGGGGAACACCGGGGAGCTGTTTTTT. As protein: CASSFGGGNTGELFF.

The chain employs TRBV5-1 and TRBJ2-7; 8 positions match TRBD1. Germline V CDR1 and CDR2: SGHRS, YFSETQ. This CDR3 region has 15 residues. Germline trimming cut 0 bases from V and 4 bases from J; bases unmatched to any gene: 6. As DNA, the CDR3 is TGCGCCAGCAGCTTGGAGGGGACAGGAGAATACGAGCAGTACTTC. Residues: CASSLEGTGEYEQYF. Variable domain in full (rest from reference TRBV5-1 and TRBJ2-7): KAGVTQTPRYLIKTRGQQVTLSCSPISGHRSVSWYQQTPGQGLQFLFEYFSETQRNKGNFPGRFSGRQFSNSRSEMNVSTLELGDSALYLCASSLEGTGEYEQYFGPGTRLTVT.